The rows below give T cell receptor beta chains drawn from one sample of a study of T cell responses to AZD1222 COVID-19 vaccine. Method: immunoSEQ multiplex PCR; TCRdb's copy keeps in-frame clones and lacks some. The sample lists tens of thousands of clones; over 75% were seen once. The material sequenced was peripheral blood, taken on day 0 of AZD1222 vaccination. These receptors all stem from an adult in good health. The CDR3 runs from the conserved cysteine through the conserved F or W. A D gene is named only where the DNA matches it firmly. The size entry is marked missing in some rows and otherwise reads once, few, many or a size class.

TRBJ2-2	NA	TRBV10-1	TRBD2	16	CASSEKLAGGVGELFF	TGCGCCAGCAGTGAGAAGCTAGCGGGAGGTGTTGGGGAGCTGTTTTTT
TRBJ2-1	NA	TRBV5-1	NA	12	CATRGSYNEQFF	TGCGCCACCCGGGGCAGCTACAATGAGCAGTTCTTC
TRBJ1-1	NA	TRBV10-1	NA	12	CASSGDSTEAFF	TGCGCCAGCAGTGGAGACAGCACTGAAGCTTTCTTT
TRBJ2-3	NA	TRBV29-1	NA	15	CSVLGGDRSTDTQYF	TGCAGCGTGCTCGGGGGGGACAGGTCCACAGATACGCAGTATTTT
TRBJ2-2	NA	TRBV11-3	TRBD1	14	CASSLGQGTGELFF	TGTGCCAGCAGCTTAGGACAGGGCACCGGGGAGCTGTTTTTT
TRBJ1-5	NA	TRBV19	NA	13	CASSMFSNQPQHF	TGTGCCAGTAGTATGTTTAGCAATCAGCCCCAGCATTTT
TRBJ2-5	NA	TRBV6-2/TRBV6-3	TRBD2	15	CASSSPTSGQETQYF	TGTGCCAGCAGTTCTCCGACTAGCGGCCAAGAGACCCAGTACTTC
TRBJ2-3	NA	TRBV27	TRBD2	17	CASSLVRLAGGADTQYF	TGTGCCAGCAGTTTGGTCCGACTAGCGGGAGGCGCAGATACGCAGTATTTT
TRBJ2-3	NA	TRBV7-9	TRBD2	14	CASRRGTSGHTQYF	TGTGCCAGCAGAAGAGGGACTAGCGGCCATACGCAGTATTTT
TRBJ1-1	NA	TRBV5-1	NA	15	CASSLVLGRGTEAFF	TGCGCCAGCAGCTTGGTATTGGGGAGGGGCACTGAAGCTTTCTTT
TRBJ2-3	NA	TRBV7-6	TRBD2	16	CASSFPTSTNLHTQYF	TGTGCCAGCAGCTTCCCGACTAGCACTAACCTTCATACGCAGTATTTT
TRBJ1-2	NA	TRBV6-5	TRBD1	15	CASSWGQNPNYGYTF	TGTGCCAGCAGTTGGGGACAGAACCCTAACTATGGCTACACCTTC
TRBJ2-3	NA	TRBV25-1	TRBD2	14	CASTSGGSTYTQYF	TGTGCCAGCACCAGCGGGGGTTCAACGTATACGCAGTATTTT
TRBJ2-7	NA	TRBV10-3	TRBD1	15	CAISETGDQLYEQYF	TGTGCCATCAGTGAGACAGGGGATCAATTATACGAGCAGTACTTC
TRBJ1-4	few	TRBV5-4	NA	15	CASSLAGPTNEKLFF	TGTGCCAGCAGCTTGGCCGGGCCCACTAATGAAAAACTGTTTTTT
TRBJ2-1	NA	TRBV5-5	TRBD2	18	CASSPGTSGAFSYNEQFF	TGTGCCAGCAGCCCCGGGACTAGCGGGGCCTTCTCCTACAATGAGCAGTTCTTC
TRBJ1-5	many	TRBV6-6	NA	15	CASSYWGNSNQPQHF	TGTGCCAGCAGTTACTGGGGGAATAGCAATCAGCCCCAGCATTTT
TRBJ1-2	NA	TRBV7-8	TRBD1	15	CASSQGQEGDYGYTF	TGTGCCAGCAGTCAGGGACAGGAAGGTGACTATGGCTACACCTTC
TRBJ2-7	NA	TRBV3-1/TRBV3-2	TRBD1	16	CASSPTTGSYSYEQYF	TGTGCCAGCAGTCCCACGACAGGGTCGTATTCCTACGAGCAGTACTTC
TRBJ2-2	once	TRBV18	TRBD2	15	CASSPTGGPTGELFF	TGTGCCAGCTCACCAACGGGAGGGCCTACCGGGGAGCTGTTTTTT
TRBJ2-7	NA	TRBV5-6	TRBD2	15	CASSFRVAGANEQYF	TGTGCCAGCAGCTTCCGGGTAGCGGGAGCGAACGAGCAGTACTTC
TRBJ2-7	many	TRBV6-1	TRBD1	16	CASSEIGTVSSYEQYF	TGTGCCAGCAGTGAGATAGGGACAGTCAGCTCCTACGAGCAGTACTTC
TRBJ1-1	NA	TRBV7-9	NA	14	CASSPERVRTEAFF	TGTGCCAGCAGCCCCGAGCGGGTACGCACTGAAGCTTTCTTT